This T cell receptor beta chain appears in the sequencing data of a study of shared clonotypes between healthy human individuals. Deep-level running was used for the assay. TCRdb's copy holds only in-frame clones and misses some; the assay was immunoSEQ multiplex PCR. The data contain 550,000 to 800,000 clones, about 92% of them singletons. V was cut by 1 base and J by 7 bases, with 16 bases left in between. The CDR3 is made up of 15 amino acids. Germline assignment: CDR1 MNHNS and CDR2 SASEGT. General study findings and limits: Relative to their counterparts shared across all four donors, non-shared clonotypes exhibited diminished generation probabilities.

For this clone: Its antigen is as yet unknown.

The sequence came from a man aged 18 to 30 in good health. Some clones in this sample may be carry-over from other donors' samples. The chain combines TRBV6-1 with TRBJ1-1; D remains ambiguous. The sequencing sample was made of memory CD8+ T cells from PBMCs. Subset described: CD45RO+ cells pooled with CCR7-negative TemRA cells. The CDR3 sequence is CASSEDSMGALEAFF. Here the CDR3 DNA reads TGTGCCAGCAGTGAAGATAGTATGGGAGCACTTGAAGCTTTCTTT.